These 6 T cell receptor beta chains were all obtained from the same sample, sequenced in a study of OX40 agonist ivuxolimab in advanced cancers. Data came from immunoSEQ multiplex PCR; TCRdb stores just in-frame clones and leaves some out. This sample carries approximately 77,000 clones, around 85% of them seen once, and the ten largest clones take around 2%. The source was CD4+ or CD8+ T cells sorted from blood, collected in a trial of the OX40 agonist ivuxolimab. Every receptor here comes from an adult with an advanced solid tumor such as melanoma, head and neck, liver or kidney cancer.

The J gene is TRBJ2-3, the V gene TRBV18; 8 nucleotides match TRBD2. This CDR3 is 16 amino acids long. Looked up from germline, CDR1 is KGHSH and CDR2 is LQKENI. V shed 3 bases, J shed 0 bases, and the junction held 5 bases outside the gene matches. Written as DNA, the CDR3 is TGTGCCAGCTCACCGACTGCTAGCGGGAGCACAGATACGCAGTATTTT. As protein: CASSPTASGSTDTQYF.

The gene calls are TRBV28 and TRBJ2-1; 8 nucleotides align to TRBD2. V trimming: 3 bases; J trimming: 8 bases; junction bases outside the gene matches: 6. This CDR3 has 14 amino acids. Germline assignment: CDR1 MDHEN and CDR2 SYDVKM. CDR3 DNA: TGTGCCAGCAGTTTCCCGGGAGGGCGGGATGAGCAGTTCTTC. This translates into CASSFPGGRDEQFF.

The V and J genes are TRBV29-1 and TRBJ2-5; a possible D gene is TRBD1 (6 bases). CDR3 length equals 15 residues. Germline values: CDR1 SQVTM, CDR2 ANQGSEA. Trimming took 6 bases from V and 2 from J, leaving 19 bases between them. CDR3: CSVRGRGQGQETQYF. The DNA for the CDR3 is TGCAGCGTCCGGGGCCGGGGTCAGGGGCAAGAGACCCAGTACTTC.

This clone occurred once. The chain uses TRBV5-1 and TRBJ2-7, with D tentatively TRBD1 (6 bases). The germline V gene encodes CDR1 SGHRS and CDR2 YFSETQ. V was pared by 4 bases and J by 2 bases, with 13 bases between. CDR3 size: 14 residues. CDR3 residues: CASSKVGTPYEQYF. In DNA, the CDR3 is TGCGCCAGCAGCAAGGTCGGGACACCCTACGAGCAGTACTTC.

The chain employs TRBV18 and TRBJ2-7; TRBD1 is a possible D gene (6 bases). V shed 5 bases and J shed 1 base, with 12 bases lying between them. The CDR3 is 14 amino acids. Germline V gives CDR1 KGHSH, CDR2 LQKENI. The CDR3 DNA follows: TGTGCCAGCTCATTGACAGGCTTTTCCTACGAGCAGTACTTC. As protein: CASSLTGFSYEQYF.

This clone was picked up one time. V usage is TRBV18 and J usage is TRBJ1-4; D is uncertain. The CDR3 contains 13 residues. Between the trimmed V and J ends, which lost 6 bases and 8 bases, there was a span of 13 bases. Germline assignment: CDR1 KGHSH and CDR2 LQKENI. CDR3 loop: CASSLSRGEKLFF. Written as DNA, the CDR3 is TGTGCCAGCTCCCTCTCACGGGGAGAAAAACTGTTTTTT.